The source of this T cell receptor beta chain is a study of blood T cell repertoires in COVID-19. Background on the study: Both acute and convalescent COVID-19 samples were obtained from the United States, Italy and Spain. Sample material is recorded as cDNA or gDNA derived from T cells, B-cell-depleted T cells, or PBMCs.

Per the original data handling: Scientists estimated how many nucleated cells there were by amplifying reference gene primers. Generated by immunoSEQ multiplex PCR, the TCRdb table keeps only in-frame clones and is missing some. D and trimming were read from the DNA, whereas the V and J calls and clone size are those reported in that table. The sample contains about 210,000 clones, approximately 85% of which appear only once. CDR3 size: 15 residues. V trimming: 0 bases; J trimming: 4 bases; junction bases outside the gene matches: 4. The V gene's germline CDR1 is MNHEY and CDR2 SVGAGI. Sample: peripheral blood. The chain carries TRBV6-5 and TRBJ2-7, with 9 bases that match TRBD2. The source of this sequence is a woman of 80 years or more with acute or convalescent COVID-19. For the CDR3, the DNA is TGTGCCAGCAGTTACTCCGCGGGAGGGCTTTACGAGCAGTACTTC. Translated: CASSYSAGGLYEQYF.